This passage covers 12 T cell receptor beta chains from one sample sequenced in a study of OX40 agonist ivuxolimab in advanced cancers. TCRdb keeps only in-frame clones here, not all; method: immunoSEQ multiplex PCR. The table includes about 37,000 clones, about 85% detected once. The sequencing here drew on CD4+ or CD8+ T cells sorted from blood, taken in a trial of the OX40 agonist ivuxolimab. These TCRs come from an adult with an advanced solid tumor such as melanoma, head and neck, liver or kidney cancer.

This chain connects TRBV11-2 to TRBJ1-2, with 7 bases identical to TRBD1. V trimming: 1 base; J trimming: 10 bases; junction bases outside the gene matches: 3. Per the germline V gene, CDR1 is SGHAT and CDR2 is FQNNGV. The CDR3 is 12 amino acids. CDR3 sequence reads: CASSLARGDYTF. The CDR3 region has the DNA TGTGCCAGCAGCTTAGCCAGGGGGGACTACACCTTC.

V usage is TRBV6-4 and J usage is TRBJ2-1; no firm D call. The CDR3 contains 13 residues. CDR1 and CDR2 from the germline V gene are MRHNA and SNTAGT. V was trimmed by 3 bases and J by 5 bases, leaving 8 bases between them. The DNA of the CDR3 is TGTGCCAGCAGTGAGCAGCCAAACAATGAGCAGTTCTTC. Translated, it gives CASSEQPNNEQFF.

This clone is a singleton in its sample. The chain is built from TRBV19 and TRBJ2-5, with D unresolved. Trimming took off 8 bases at V and 5 bases at J, with 9 bases between the two ends. CDR1 LNHDA and CDR2 SQIVND come from the germline V gene (reference sequence). This CDR3 has 11 amino acids. CDR3 protein: CASGASETQYF. The CDR3 DNA is TGTGCCAGTGGTGCGAGTGAGACCCAGTACTTC.

The chain carries TRBV4-2 and TRBJ1-4; possibly TRBD1 for D (6 bases). Germline CDR1 and CDR2: LGHNA and YNFKEQ. CDR3 size: 15 residues. V was shortened by 1 base and J by 6 bases, with 12 bases between the two germline ends. As DNA, the CDR3 is TGTGCCAGCAGCCAAGCTACAGGGCGAGATGAAAAACTGTTTTTT. It yields the protein CASSQATGRDEKLFF.

This chain uses TRBV6-1 with TRBJ2-5; D perhaps matches TRBD2 (6 bases). Matching the DNA end better, TRBJ2-7 makes the J call doubtful. This CDR3 region has 12 residues. CDR1 and CDR2 from the germline V gene are MNHNS and SASEGT. In nucleotides, the CDR3 is TGTGCCACCATGTGGGAGGCCTACGAGCAGTACTTC. Protein: CATMWEAYEQYF.

V and J are TRBV10-1 and TRBJ2-3; D is tentatively TRBD1 or TRBD2 (6 bases each). Germline values: CDR1 WNHNN, CDR2 SYGVQD (reference sequence). Between the trimmed V and J ends, which lost 2 bases and 2 bases, there was a span of 11 bases. The CDR3 extends over 15 amino acids. CDR3 sequence (DNA): TGCGCCAGCAGTGAGAAGGGGGGATTCACAGATACGCAGTATTTT. It specifies CASSEKGGFTDTQYF.

The chain has TRBV9 and TRBJ1-3; D is perhaps TRBD1 (5 bases). V was pared by 1 base and J by 3 bases, with 17 bases between. This CDR3 has 17 residues. Germline lookup yields CDR1 SGDLS and CDR2 YYNGEE. As DNA, the CDR3 is TGTGCCAGCAGCGTACCCGGGGCAGTTTTGGTTGGAAACACCATATATTTT. It is translated as CASSVPGAVLVGNTIYF. The complete variable domain, with remaining parts taken from reference TRBV9 and TRBJ1-3, reads DSGVTQTPKHLITATGQRVTLRCSPRSGDLSVYWYQQSLDQGLQFLIQYYNGEERAKGNILERFSAQQFPDLHSELNLSSLELGDSALYFCASSVPGAVLVGNTIYFGEGSWLTVV.

V and J are TRBV6-5 and TRBJ1-3; D ambiguous. V was clipped by 6 bases and J by 0 bases, with 12 bases between them. The CDR3 loop spans 15 amino acids. Germline V gene sequence: CDR1 MNHEY, CDR2 SVGAGI. In DNA, the CDR3 is TGTGCCAGCAGACCTGACACCTACTCTGGAAACACCATATATTTT. This encodes CASRPDTYSGNTIYF.

This rearrangement joins TRBV9 to TRBJ2-1; no definite D call. The V end was cut by 2 bases, the J end by 5 bases, with 11 bases between. This CDR3 has 14 residues. The germline CDR1 and CDR2 sequences are SGDLS and YYNGEE. CDR3 sequence (DNA): TGTGCCAGCAGCGTGCTCGTGAGAGACAATGAGCAGTTCTTC. Translated: CASSVLVRDNEQFF.

The chain is built from TRBV28 and TRBJ1-3; tentatively, D is TRBD1 (5 bases). Trimming pared 9 bases from V and 4 bases from J, leaving 16 bases between. The CDR3 is 14 amino acids. CDR1 and CDR2 (germline): MDHEN, SYDVKM. CDR3 nucleotide sequence: TGTGCCAGTTTTAAGGGGTCAGGAGGAAACACCATATATTTT. It encodes CASFKGSGGNTIYF.

V and J are TRBV6-5 and TRBJ2-7; the match to TRBD2 covers 11 bases. Per germline, CDR1 MNHEY and CDR2 SVGAGI. The CDR3 runs 14 residues. Trimming removed 3 bases from V and 3 bases from J; junction bases left unmatched: 1. The CDR3: CASSYTSGGYEQYF. The CDR3 bases are TGTGCCAGCAGTTATACTAGCGGGGGCTACGAGCAGTACTTC.

A single count supports this clone. The chain joins TRBV7-2 to TRBJ2-6, with D hard to call. The length of the CDR3 is 17 residues. Deletions cut 0 bases from V and 1 base from J, with 10 bases between. Germline lookup yields CDR1 SGHTA and CDR2 FQGNSA. The CDR3 loop is CASSLALVWSGANVLTF. The CDR3 region has the DNA TGTGCCAGCAGCTTAGCCCTCGTCTGGTCTGGGGCCAACGTCCTGACTTTC.